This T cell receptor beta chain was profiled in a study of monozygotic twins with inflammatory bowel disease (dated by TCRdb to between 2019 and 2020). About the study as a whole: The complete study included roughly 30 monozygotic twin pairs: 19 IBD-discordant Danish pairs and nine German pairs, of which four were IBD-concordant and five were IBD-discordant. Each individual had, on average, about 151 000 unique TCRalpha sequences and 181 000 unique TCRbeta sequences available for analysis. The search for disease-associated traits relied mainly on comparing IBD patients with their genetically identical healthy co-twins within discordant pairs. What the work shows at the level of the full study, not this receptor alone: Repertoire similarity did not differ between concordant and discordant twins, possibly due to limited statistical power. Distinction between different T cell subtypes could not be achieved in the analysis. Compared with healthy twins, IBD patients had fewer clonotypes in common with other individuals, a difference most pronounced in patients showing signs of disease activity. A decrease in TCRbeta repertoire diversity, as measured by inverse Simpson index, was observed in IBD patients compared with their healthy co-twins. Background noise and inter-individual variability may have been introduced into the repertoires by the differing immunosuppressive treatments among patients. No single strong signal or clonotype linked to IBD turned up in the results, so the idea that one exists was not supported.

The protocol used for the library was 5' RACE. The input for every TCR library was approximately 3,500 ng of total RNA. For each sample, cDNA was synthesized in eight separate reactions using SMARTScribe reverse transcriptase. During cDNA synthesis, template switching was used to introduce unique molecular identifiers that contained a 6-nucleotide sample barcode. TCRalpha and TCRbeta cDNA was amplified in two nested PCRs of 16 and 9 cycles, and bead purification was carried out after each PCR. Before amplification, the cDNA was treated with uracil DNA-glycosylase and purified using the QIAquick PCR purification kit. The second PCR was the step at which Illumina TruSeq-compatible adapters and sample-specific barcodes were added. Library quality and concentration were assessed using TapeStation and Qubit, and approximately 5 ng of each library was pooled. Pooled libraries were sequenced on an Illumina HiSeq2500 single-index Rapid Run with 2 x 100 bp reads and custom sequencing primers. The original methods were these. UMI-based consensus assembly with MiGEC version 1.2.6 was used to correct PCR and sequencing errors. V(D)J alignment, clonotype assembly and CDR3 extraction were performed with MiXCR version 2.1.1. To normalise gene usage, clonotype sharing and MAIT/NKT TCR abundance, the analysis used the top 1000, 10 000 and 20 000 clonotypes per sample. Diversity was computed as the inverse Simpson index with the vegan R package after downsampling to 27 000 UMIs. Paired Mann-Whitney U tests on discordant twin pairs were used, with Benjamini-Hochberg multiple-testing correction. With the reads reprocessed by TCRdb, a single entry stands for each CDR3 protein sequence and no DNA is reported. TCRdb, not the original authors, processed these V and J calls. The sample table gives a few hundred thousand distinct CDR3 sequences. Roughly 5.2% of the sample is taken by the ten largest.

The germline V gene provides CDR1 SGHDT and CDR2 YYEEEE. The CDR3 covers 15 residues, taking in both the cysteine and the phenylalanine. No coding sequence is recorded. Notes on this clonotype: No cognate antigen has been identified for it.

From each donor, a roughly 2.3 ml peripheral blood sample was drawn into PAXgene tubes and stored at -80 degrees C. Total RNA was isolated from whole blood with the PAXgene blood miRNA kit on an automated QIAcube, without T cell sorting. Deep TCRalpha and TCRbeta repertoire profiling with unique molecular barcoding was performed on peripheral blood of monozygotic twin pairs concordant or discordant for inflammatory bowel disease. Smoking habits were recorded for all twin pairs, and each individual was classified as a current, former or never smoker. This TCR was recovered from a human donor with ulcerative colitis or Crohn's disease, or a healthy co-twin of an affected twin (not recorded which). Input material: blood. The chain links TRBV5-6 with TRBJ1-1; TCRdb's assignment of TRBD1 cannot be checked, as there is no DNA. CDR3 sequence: CASSWGKGRNTEAFF.